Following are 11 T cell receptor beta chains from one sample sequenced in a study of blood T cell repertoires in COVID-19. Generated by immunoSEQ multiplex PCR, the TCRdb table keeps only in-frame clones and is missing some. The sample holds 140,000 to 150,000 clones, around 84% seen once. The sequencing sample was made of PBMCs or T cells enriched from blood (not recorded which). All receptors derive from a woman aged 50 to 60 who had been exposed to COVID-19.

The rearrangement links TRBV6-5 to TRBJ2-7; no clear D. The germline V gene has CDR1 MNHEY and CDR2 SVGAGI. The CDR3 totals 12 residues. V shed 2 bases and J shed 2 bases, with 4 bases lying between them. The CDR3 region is CASSYQAYEQYF. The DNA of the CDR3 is TGTGCCAGCAGTTACCAGGCCTACGAGCAGTACTTC.

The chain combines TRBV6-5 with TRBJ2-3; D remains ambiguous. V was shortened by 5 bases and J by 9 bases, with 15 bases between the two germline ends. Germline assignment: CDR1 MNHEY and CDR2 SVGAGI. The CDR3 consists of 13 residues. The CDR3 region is CASSPGQDGTQYF. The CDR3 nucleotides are TGTGCCAGCAGTCCTGGGCAAGATGGGACGCAGTATTTT.

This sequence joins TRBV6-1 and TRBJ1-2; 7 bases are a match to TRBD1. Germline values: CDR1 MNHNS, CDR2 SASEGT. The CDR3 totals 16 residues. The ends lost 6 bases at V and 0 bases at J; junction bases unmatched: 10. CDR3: CASSEQGRYSNYGYTF. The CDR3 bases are TGTGCCAGCAGCGAACAGGGGCGCTATTCTAACTATGGCTACACCTTC.

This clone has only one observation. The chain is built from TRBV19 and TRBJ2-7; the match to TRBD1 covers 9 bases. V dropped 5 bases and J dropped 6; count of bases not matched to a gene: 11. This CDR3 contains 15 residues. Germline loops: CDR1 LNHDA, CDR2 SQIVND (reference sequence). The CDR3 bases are TGTGCCAGTAGTCGGGACAGGGCTATTCTTGGCGAGCAGTACTTC. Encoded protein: CASSRDRAILGEQYF.

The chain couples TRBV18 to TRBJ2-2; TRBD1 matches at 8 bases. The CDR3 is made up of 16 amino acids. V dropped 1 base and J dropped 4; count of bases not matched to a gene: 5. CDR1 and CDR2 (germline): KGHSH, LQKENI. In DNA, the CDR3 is TGTGCCAGCTCACCACGTTCAGGGGGCTTCACCGGGGAGCTGTTTTTT. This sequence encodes CASSPRSGGFTGELFF.

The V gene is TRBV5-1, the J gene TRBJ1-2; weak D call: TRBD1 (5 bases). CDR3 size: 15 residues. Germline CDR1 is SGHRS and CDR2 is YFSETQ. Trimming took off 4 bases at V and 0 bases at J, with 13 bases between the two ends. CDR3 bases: TGCGCCAGCAGCCTGGGGACTGCAACTAACTATGGCTACACCTTC. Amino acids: CASSLGTATNYGYTF.

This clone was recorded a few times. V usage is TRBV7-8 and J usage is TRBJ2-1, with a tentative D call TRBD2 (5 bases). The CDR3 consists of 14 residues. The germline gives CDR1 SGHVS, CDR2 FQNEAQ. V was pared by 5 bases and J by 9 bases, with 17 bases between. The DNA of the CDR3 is TGTGCCAGCAGCCGACACGAGGGATCAGGTGAGCAGTTCTTC. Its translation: CASSRHEGSGEQFF.

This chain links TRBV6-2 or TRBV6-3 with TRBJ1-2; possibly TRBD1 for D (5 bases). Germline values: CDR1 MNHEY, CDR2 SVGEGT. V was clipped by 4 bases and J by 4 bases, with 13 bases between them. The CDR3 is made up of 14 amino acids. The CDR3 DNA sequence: TGTGCCAGCAGTTGGGGGGGACTCTCCTATGGCTACACCTTC. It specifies CASSWGGLSYGYTF.

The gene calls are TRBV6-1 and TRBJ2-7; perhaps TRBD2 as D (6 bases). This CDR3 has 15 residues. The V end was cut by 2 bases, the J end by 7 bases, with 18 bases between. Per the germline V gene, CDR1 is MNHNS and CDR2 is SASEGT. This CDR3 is CASSERAGFSGEQYF. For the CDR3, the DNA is TGTGCCAGCAGTGAAAGGGCGGGGTTCTCTGGGGAGCAGTACTTC.

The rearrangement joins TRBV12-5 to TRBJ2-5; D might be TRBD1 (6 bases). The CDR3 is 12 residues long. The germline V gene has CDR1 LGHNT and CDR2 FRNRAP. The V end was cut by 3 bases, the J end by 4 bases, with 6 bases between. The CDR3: CASGLGGETQYF. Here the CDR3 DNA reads TGTGCTAGTGGTTTAGGGGGAGAGACCCAGTACTTC.

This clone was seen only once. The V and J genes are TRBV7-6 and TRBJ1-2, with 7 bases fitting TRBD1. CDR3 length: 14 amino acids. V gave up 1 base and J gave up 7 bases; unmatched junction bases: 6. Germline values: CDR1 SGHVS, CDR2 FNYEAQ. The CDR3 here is CASSLDRGYTGYTF. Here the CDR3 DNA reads TGTGCCAGCAGCTTAGACAGGGGATACACTGGCTACACCTTC.